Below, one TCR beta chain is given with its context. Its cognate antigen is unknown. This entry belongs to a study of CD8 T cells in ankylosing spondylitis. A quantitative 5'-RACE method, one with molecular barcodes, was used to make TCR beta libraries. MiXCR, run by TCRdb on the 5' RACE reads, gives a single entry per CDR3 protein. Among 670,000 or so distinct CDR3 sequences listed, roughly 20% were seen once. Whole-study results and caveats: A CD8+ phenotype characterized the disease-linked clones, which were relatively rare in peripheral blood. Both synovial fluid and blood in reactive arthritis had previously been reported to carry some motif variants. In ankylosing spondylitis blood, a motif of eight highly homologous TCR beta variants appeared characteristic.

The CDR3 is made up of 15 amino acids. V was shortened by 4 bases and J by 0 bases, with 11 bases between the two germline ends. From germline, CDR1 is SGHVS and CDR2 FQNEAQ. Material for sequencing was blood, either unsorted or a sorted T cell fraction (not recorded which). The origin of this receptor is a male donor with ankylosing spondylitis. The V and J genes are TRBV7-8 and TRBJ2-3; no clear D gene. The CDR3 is CASSSAGESTDTQYF. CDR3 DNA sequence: TGTGCCAGCAGCTCCGCCGGAGAGAGCACAGATACGCAGTATTTT.